These T cell receptor beta chains were read from a single sample in a study of shared clonotypes between healthy human individuals. The method was immunoSEQ multiplex PCR; TCRdb's version includes in-frame clones alone and lacks a portion of them. Of millions of clones listed, about 95% are singletons. Material: naive CD8+ T cells sorted from blood. All receptors derive from a man between 18 and 29 years old in good health. The CDR3 runs from the conserved cysteine through the conserved F or W. A D gene is named only where the DNA matches it firmly. Not every row has a clone size; where given, it reads once, few, many or a size class.

>NA|TRBV11-2|TRBJ2-3|once
TGTGCCAGCAGCTTTCTAGGCCCTAGCACAGATACGCAGTATTTT
CASSFLGPSTDTQYF
>NA|TRBV4-1|TRBJ2-7|NA
TGCGCCAGCAGCCAAGATTTTGGGGGCGAGCAGTACTTC
CASSQDFGGEQYF
>NA|TRBV2|TRBJ2-3|NA
TGTGCCAGCAGTATCACAGATACGCAGTATTTT
CASSITDTQYF
>NA|TRBV19|TRBJ2-7|NA
TGTGCCAGTAGTATAGATCGTGAGGGGACCAACGAGCAGTACTTC
CASSIDREGTNEQYF
>NA|TRBV5-1|TRBJ2-5|NA
TGCGCCAGCAGCTTGGCGTTTAGCCAAGAGACCCAGTACTTC
CASSLAFSQETQYF
>NA|TRBV7-9|TRBJ2-7|once
TGTGCCAGCAGCTTAGGAATAGGAGAGAACGAGCAGTACTTC
CASSLGIGENEQYF
>NA|TRBV2|TRBJ1-2|NA
TGTGCCAGCAGTGAACCCTTTTCCGCCGGGGCCTATGGCTACACCTTC
CASSEPFSAGAYGYTF
>TRBD2|TRBV7-2|TRBJ2-3|NA
TGTGCCAGCAGCTTGGCCCCTCCAGGGAGGGAAGCAGATACGCAGTATTTT
CASSLAPPGREADTQYF
>TRBD2|TRBV7-9|TRBJ2-3|once
TGTGCCAGCAGCTTAACTAGCGGGGGGACAGATACGCAGTATTTT
CASSLTSGGTDTQYF
>NA|TRBV9|TRBJ2-3|NA
TGTGCCAGCAGCGTAGGTGAAGATACGCAGTATTTT
CASSVGEDTQYF
>NA|TRBV4-1|TRBJ2-7|NA
TGCGCCAGCAGCCAAGAGGGGGGCAGCTCCTACGAGCAGTACTTC
CASSQEGGSSYEQYF
>NA|TRBV2|TRBJ1-6|NA
TGTGCCAGCAGTGAAGCGATTAACAGGGAGGATAATTCACCCCTCCACTTT
CASSEAINREDNSPLHF
>NA|TRBV5-6|TRBJ2-1|NA
TGTGCCAGCAGCGGCCAGGGTTGGAATGAGCAGTTCTTC
CASSGQGWNEQFF
>NA|TRBV6-6|TRBJ1-2|NA
TGTGCCAGCAGCCGCGACAGGAGCTATGGCTACACCTTC
CASSRDRSYGYTF
>NA|TRBV27|TRBJ1-1|NA
TGTGCCAGCAGTTCGATGGGCAACACTGAAGCTTTCTTT
CASSSMGNTEAFF
>NA|TRBV9|TRBJ2-7|NA
TGTGCCAGCAGTATAACCGGGACGGGGCTGGTCGAGCAGTACTTC
CASSITGTGLVEQYF
>TRBD1|TRBV6-5|TRBJ2-1|NA
TGTGCCAGCTCGTGGGACAGGGTCTACAATGAGCAGTTCTTC
CASSWDRVYNEQFF
>NA|TRBV29-1|TRBJ2-7|NA
TGCAGCGTGGAGGACAGAGACTACGAGCAGTACTTC
CSVEDRDYEQYF
>TRBD1|TRBV30|TRBJ2-7|NA
TGTGCCTGGGACCGGGACAGGGGAGACTACGAGCAGTACTTC
CAWDRDRGDYEQYF
>NA|TRBV6-5|TRBJ2-3|NA
TGTGCCAGCAGTTACTCGAGCTTCACTGCCCCAGATACGCAGTATTTT
CASSYSSFTAPDTQYF
>NA|TRBV6-5|TRBJ2-2|NA
TGTGCCAGCAGTCAGGGGGGGGAGCTGTTTTTT
CASSQGGELFF
>NA|TRBV5-8|TRBJ1-3|NA
TGTGCCAGCAACTTCCCCACCGAAGGGGCTGGAAACACCATATATTTT
CASNFPTEGAGNTIYF
>NA|TRBV6-5|TRBJ2-5|NA
TGTGCCAGCAGTTACTCGAGGGGCGGGGAGACCCAGTACTTC
CASSYSRGGETQYF
>NA|TRBV4-1|TRBJ1-5|NA
TGCGCCAGCAGCCAAGCAGGGAATTCTCAGCCCCAGCATTTT
CASSQAGNSQPQHF
>TRBD1|TRBV7-3|TRBJ2-7|once
TGTGCCAGCAGCTTGGCCGGGACAGGGGGCCACGAGCAGTACTTC
CASSLAGTGGHEQYF
>NA|TRBV6-5|TRBJ1-6|NA
TGTGCCAGCAGTTACGAAGGAGGGGGTGGTTCACCCCTCCACTTT
CASSYEGGGGSPLHF
>NA|TRBV7-9|TRBJ1-4|NA
TGTGCCAGCAGCCTCAAGCTGGGGGGAAAACTGTTTTTT
CASSLKLGGKLFF
>TRBD2|TRBV9|TRBJ2-5|NA
TGTGCCAGCAGCGTCGGGGGGACTCCACAAGAGACCCAGTACTTC
CASSVGGTPQETQYF
>NA|TRBV5-6|TRBJ1-2|few
TGTGCCAGCAGCTTGGGACAGGACTATGGCTACACCTTC
CASSLGQDYGYTF
>NA|TRBV28|TRBJ1-1|NA
TGTGCCAGCAGTTTAGGTGTCGGGAACACTGAAGCTTTCTTT
CASSLGVGNTEAFF
>TRBD1|TRBV5-4|TRBJ2-3|few
TGTGCCAGCAGCAGGGACAGTGCCACCATTCCTAGCACAGATACGCAGTATTTT
CASSRDSATIPSTDTQYF
>NA|TRBV13|TRBJ1-6|NA
TGTGCCAGCAGCGACAAGGGCGTGGGTAATTCACCCCTCCACTTT
CASSDKGVGNSPLHF
>TRBD1|TRBV30|TRBJ2-7|NA
TGTGCCTGGAGTACTGAGACAGGGCTATTCTACGAGCAGTACTTC
CAWSTETGLFYEQYF
>NA|TRBV6-1|TRBJ2-2|NA
TGTGCCAGCAGTGCACATAACACCGGGGAGCTGTTTTTT
CASSAHNTGELFF
>NA|TRBV7-9|TRBJ2-3|NA
TGTGCCAGCAGCTTAGAAAGAGATACGCAGTATTTT
CASSLERDTQYF
>TRBD2|TRBV6-5|TRBJ2-1|NA
TGTGCCAGCAGTTACGCGGGAGGGGTCGATGAGCAGTTCTTC
CASSYAGGVDEQFF
>NA|TRBV5-1|TRBJ2-1|once
TGCGCCAGCAGCTTCCGAGGGGGAGATGAGCAGTTCTTC
CASSFRGGDEQFF
>NA|TRBV6-1|TRBJ2-7|NA
TGTGCCAGCAACACCACCCCGGTGGGCTACGAGCAGTACTTC
CASNTTPVGYEQYF
>TRBD1|TRBV7-9|TRBJ1-1|NA
TGTGCCAGCAGCGCTAGCACACAGGGGTGGTACACTGAAGCTTTCTTT
CASSASTQGWYTEAFF
>NA|TRBV27|TRBJ2-1|NA
TGTGCCAGCAGTTTTCAGGGTTCTTACAATGAGCAGTTCTTC
CASSFQGSYNEQFF
>TRBD1|TRBV7-6|TRBJ2-3|NA
TGTGCCAGCAGCTTAGCTAGACAGGGAGACACAGATACGCAGTATTTT
CASSLARQGDTDTQYF
>TRBD1|TRBV7-2|TRBJ2-5|NA
TGTGCCAGCAGCTTAAACTTGATGGGACAGGGATTATGGGGGGAGACCCAGTACTTC
CASSLNLMGQGLWGETQYF
>NA|TRBV28|TRBJ2-7|NA
TGTGCCAGCAGTTCCTCATGGGAAGGATCCTACGAGCAGTACTTC
CASSSSWEGSYEQYF
>NA|TRBV21-1|TRBJ2-4|NA
TGTGCCAGCACCTTTCCCCCCCGAGGTCGGGGCTGGTCCAAAAACATTCAGTACTTC
CASTFPPRGRGWSKNIQYF
>NA|TRBV27|TRBJ2-7|NA
TGTGCCAGCAGTTCCCGGGACATGAACTGGGGCGAGCAGTACTTC
CASSSRDMNWGEQYF
>NA|TRBV6-5|TRBJ2-2|NA
TGTGCCAGCAGTTACCTGGAGGGGAGCACCGGGGAGCTGTTTTTT
CASSYLEGSTGELFF
>NA|TRBV7-9|TRBJ2-7|NA
TGTGCCAGCAGCTTAGTGGGGCCCTACGAGCAGTACTTC
CASSLVGPYEQYF
>NA|TRBV27|TRBJ2-1|NA
TGTGCCAGCAGTTCCGACAATGAGCAGTTCTTC
CASSSDNEQFF
>NA|TRBV13|TRBJ2-7|NA
TGTGCCAGCAGCTTAGGCCCCTGGGATGAGCAGTACTTC
CASSLGPWDEQYF
>NA|TRBV20-1|TRBJ1-1|NA
TGCAGTGCTAGATGGGTCACTGAAGCTTTCTTT
CSARWVTEAFF
>NA|TRBV27|TRBJ1-1|once
TGTGCCAGCAGTTTACGCTTTAGGATGGACGTGATGAACACTGAAGCTTTCTTT
CASSLRFRMDVMNTEAFF
>NA|TRBV30|TRBJ1-2|NA
TGTGCCTGGACCCTCTTACGACTCGGAGGGTACTATGGCTACACCTTC
CAWTLLRLGGYYGYTF
>TRBD1|TRBV9|TRBJ2-5|NA
TGTGCCAGCAGCCCCCCGGGACAGGGATCCCAAGAGACCCAGTACTTC
CASSPPGQGSQETQYF